A single T cell receptor beta chain is shown here with its context. The data were produced by immunoSEQ multiplex PCR, yet TCRdb's version contains in-frame clones alone and is incomplete. The data hold approximately 110,000 clones, with around 83% observed a single time. The V and J ends lost 5 bases and 3 bases respectively, with 19 bases between them. CDR1 and CDR2 from the germline V gene are SGHAT and FQNNGV. The CDR3 runs 17 residues. The sample is drawn from a study of blood T cell repertoires in COVID-19. Study-level background: The origin of the acute and convalescent COVID-19 samples was the United States, Italy and Spain.

Sequencing input: peripheral blood. This receptor was obtained from a woman aged 80 or over with COVID-19, enrolled during active disease. The chain couples TRBV11-2 to TRBJ2-2; possibly TRBD1 for D (6 bases). CDR3 amino acids: CASSPVGRTVDTGELFF. The CDR3 DNA reads as TGTGCCAGCAGCCCTGTCGGGCGGACAGTGGACACCGGGGAGCTGTTTTTT.